This is a list of T cell receptor beta chains from one sample in a study of cytomegalovirus exposure and HLA in healthy donors. Using immunoSEQ multiplex PCR, the repertoire was profiled, and TCRdb retains in-frame clones only, with some absent. The data contain approximately 100,000 clones, about 77% of them singletons. Sequenced: PBMCs. Every receptor here comes from a woman younger than 30 in good health and CMV-seropositive. Both conserved end residues are part of each CDR3. The order of the fields is clone size, J gene, D gene, V gene, CDR3 DNA, CDR3 protein. D genes are given only for firm matches. Clone size is given for some rows only: seen once, a few or many times, or a class if the clone is expanded.

clone_size: -
j_call: TRBJ2-2
d_call: -
v_call: TRBV4-2
cdr3_nt: TGTGCCAGCAGCCAAGATACGGGGAGCGGGGAGCTGTTTTTT
cdr3_aa: CASSQDTGSGELFF

clone_size: -
j_call: TRBJ2-3
d_call: -
v_call: TRBV27
cdr3_nt: TGTGCCAGCAGTTGGGAAAGCCCTCTTGTCCCTCGGGGGGATACGCAGTATTTT
cdr3_aa: CASSWESPLVPRGDTQYF

clone_size: few
j_call: TRBJ2-1
d_call: TRBD1
v_call: TRBV11-3
cdr3_nt: TGTGCCAGCAGCTTTTCAGGGGGCAATGAGCAGTTCTTC
cdr3_aa: CASSFSGGNEQFF

clone_size: -
j_call: TRBJ1-6
d_call: TRBD1
v_call: TRBV5-1
cdr3_nt: TGCGCCAGCAGCTTGGAGACTCGGGACAGGGAGTACAATTCACCCCTCCACTTT
cdr3_aa: CASSLETRDREYNSPLHF

clone_size: -
j_call: TRBJ2-7
d_call: TRBD1
v_call: TRBV10-3
cdr3_nt: TGTGCCACGAGGACAGGTCTCTACGAGCAGTACTTC
cdr3_aa: CATRTGLYEQYF

clone_size: few
j_call: TRBJ2-3
d_call: TRBD2
v_call: TRBV5-1
cdr3_nt: TGCGCCAGCACCAGGACTAGCGGGATGTCAGATACGCAGTATTTT
cdr3_aa: CASTRTSGMSDTQYF

clone_size: -
j_call: TRBJ2-7
d_call: -
v_call: TRBV5-1
cdr3_nt: TGCGCCAGCAGCTTGGCGGGGAGCTCCTACGGGCAGTACTTC
cdr3_aa: CASSLAGSSYGQYF

clone_size: -
j_call: TRBJ2-7
d_call: -
v_call: TRBV21-1
cdr3_nt: TGTGCCAGCAGCAAACGGCGGGAGATAACCTACGAGCAGTACTTC
cdr3_aa: CASSKRREITYEQYF

clone_size: -
j_call: TRBJ2-2
d_call: -
v_call: TRBV29-1
cdr3_nt: TGCAGCGTTGGACTAGCCGGGGAGCTGTTTTTT
cdr3_aa: CSVGLAGELFF

clone_size: -
j_call: TRBJ1-5
d_call: -
v_call: TRBV5-6
cdr3_nt: TGTGCCAGCAGCTTCGGGATGGGCAATCAGCCCCAGCATTTT
cdr3_aa: CASSFGMGNQPQHF

clone_size: -
j_call: TRBJ2-1
d_call: TRBD2
v_call: TRBV6-5
cdr3_nt: TGTGCCAGCAGTTACGGGGGGGTGCAATCCTACAATGAGCAGTTCTTC
cdr3_aa: CASSYGGVQSYNEQFF

clone_size: -
j_call: TRBJ2-3
d_call: TRBD2
v_call: TRBV27
cdr3_nt: TGTGCCAGCAGTTTATTGACTAGCGGGATTTCTAGCACAGATACGCAGTATTTT
cdr3_aa: CASSLLTSGISSTDTQYF

clone_size: -
j_call: TRBJ2-7
d_call: -
v_call: TRBV13
cdr3_nt: TGTGCCAGCAGCACTCGACAGGGAGGCTACGAGCAGTACTTC
cdr3_aa: CASSTRQGGYEQYF

clone_size: -
j_call: TRBJ2-3
d_call: TRBD2
v_call: TRBV7-2
cdr3_nt: TGTGCCAGCAGCCCTGGACTAGCGACAGATACGCAGTATTTT
cdr3_aa: CASSPGLATDTQYF

clone_size: -
j_call: TRBJ2-3
d_call: -
v_call: TRBV4-3
cdr3_nt: TGCGCCAGCAGCCAGGGGGGTGTAGTCGCAGATACGCAGTATTTT
cdr3_aa: CASSQGGVVADTQYF

clone_size: few
j_call: TRBJ2-7
d_call: TRBD2
v_call: TRBV5-1
cdr3_nt: TGCGCCAGCAGCTTAGGGACTAGCGGGGTCTACGAGCAGTACTTC
cdr3_aa: CASSLGTSGVYEQYF

clone_size: -
j_call: TRBJ2-7
d_call: TRBD1
v_call: TRBV25-1
cdr3_nt: TGTGCCAGCAGTGAAATGGGGACAGCCTCCTACGAGCAGTACTTC
cdr3_aa: CASSEMGTASYEQYF

clone_size: -
j_call: TRBJ2-7
d_call: TRBD1
v_call: TRBV5-8
cdr3_nt: TGTGCCAGCAGCTGGACAGGGGGGCACGAGCAGTACTTC
cdr3_aa: CASSWTGGHEQYF

clone_size: -
j_call: TRBJ1-2
d_call: -
v_call: TRBV27
cdr3_nt: TGTGCCAGCAGTTTAGGTGCAGGGTACGGCTACACCTTC
cdr3_aa: CASSLGAGYGYTF

clone_size: -
j_call: TRBJ1-1
d_call: -
v_call: TRBV6-5
cdr3_nt: TGTGCCAGCAGCCTAGGAGGGGTAGGTTTCACTGAAGCTTTCTTT
cdr3_aa: CASSLGGVGFTEAFF

clone_size: -
j_call: TRBJ2-2
d_call: -
v_call: TRBV7-3
cdr3_nt: TGTGCCAGCAGTAGAGCGAACACCGGGGAGCTGTTTTTT
cdr3_aa: CASSRANTGELFF

clone_size: -
j_call: TRBJ2-2
d_call: TRBD1
v_call: TRBV2
cdr3_nt: TGTGCCAGCAGTGAACCCCTACAGGGGAGAGACACCGGGGAGCTGTTTTTT
cdr3_aa: CASSEPLQGRDTGELFF

clone_size: -
j_call: TRBJ2-7
d_call: -
v_call: TRBV19
cdr3_nt: TGTGCCAGTAGTATAGATACGGGCTCCTACGAGCAGTACTTC
cdr3_aa: CASSIDTGSYEQYF

clone_size: many
j_call: TRBJ2-3
d_call: -
v_call: TRBV5-1
cdr3_nt: TGCGCCAGCACCCAACGTGGGGGGATCGCAGATACGCAGTATTTT
cdr3_aa: CASTQRGGIADTQYF

clone_size: -
j_call: TRBJ2-5
d_call: TRBD2
v_call: TRBV7-2
cdr3_nt: TGTGCCAGCAGCCTCAAACCTAGCGGTGCGGGGACCCAGTACTTC
cdr3_aa: CASSLKPSGAGTQYF

clone_size: -
j_call: TRBJ2-7
d_call: -
v_call: TRBV18
cdr3_nt: TGTGCCAGCTCACCAACTACCACGATCTTAGGAGAGCAGTACTTC
cdr3_aa: CASSPTTTILGEQYF

clone_size: -
j_call: TRBJ2-1
d_call: TRBD2
v_call: TRBV5-1
cdr3_nt: TGCGCCAGCAGCCTGACTGCGGGGGGGGCCGATGAGCAGTTCTTC
cdr3_aa: CASSLTAGGADEQFF

clone_size: -
j_call: TRBJ2-7
d_call: TRBD1
v_call: TRBV28
cdr3_nt: TGTGCCAGTAGACAGGGTTCCTACGAGCAGTACTTC
cdr3_aa: CASRQGSYEQYF

clone_size: -
j_call: TRBJ1-3
d_call: -
v_call: TRBV4-1
cdr3_nt: TGCGCCAGCAGGCATCTCTTGCGAGGGAGGTCTGGAAACACCATATATTTT
cdr3_aa: CASRHLLRGRSGNTIYF

clone_size: -
j_call: TRBJ2-1
d_call: TRBD2
v_call: TRBV7-2
cdr3_nt: TGTGCCAGCAGTCCTAGACTAGCCCATGGGATCAATGAGCAGTTCTTC
cdr3_aa: CASSPRLAHGINEQFF

clone_size: -
j_call: TRBJ2-1
d_call: -
v_call: TRBV27
cdr3_nt: TGTGCCAGCAGTTTCACGGGAGAATCCTACAATGAGCAGTTCTTC
cdr3_aa: CASSFTGESYNEQFF

clone_size: -
j_call: TRBJ1-2
d_call: TRBD1
v_call: TRBV27
cdr3_nt: TGTGCCAGCAGTACCGGACAGGGCTCCGGCTATGGCTACACCTTC
cdr3_aa: CASSTGQGSGYGYTF

clone_size: -
j_call: TRBJ2-1
d_call: -
v_call: TRBV7-7
cdr3_nt: TGTGCTAGCAGCCCTATAACAGGAACACTCTACAATGAGCAGTTCTTC
cdr3_aa: CASSPITGTLYNEQFF

clone_size: -
j_call: TRBJ2-5
d_call: TRBD2
v_call: TRBV5-4
cdr3_nt: TGTGCCAGCAGGCCCGGGGGGGGAGGGGAGACCCAGTACTTC
cdr3_aa: CASRPGGGGETQYF

clone_size: -
j_call: TRBJ1-1
d_call: TRBD1
v_call: TRBV9
cdr3_nt: TGTGCCAGCAGCGTCAGGGGGCACATGAACACTGAAGCTTTCTTT
cdr3_aa: CASSVRGHMNTEAFF

clone_size: once
j_call: TRBJ2-7
d_call: TRBD1
v_call: TRBV25-1
cdr3_nt: TGTGCCAGCAGTGAGACAGGGGGTTGGGAGCAGTACTTC
cdr3_aa: CASSETGGWEQYF

clone_size: once
j_call: TRBJ1-4
d_call: -
v_call: TRBV6-4
cdr3_nt: TGTGCCAGCAGTCCACAGGAGGGGCCTAATGAAAAACTGTTTTTT
cdr3_aa: CASSPQEGPNEKLFF

clone_size: once
j_call: TRBJ1-4
d_call: TRBD1
v_call: TRBV28
cdr3_nt: TGTGCCAGCAGTCCCGGAGGGGGCACTTTCAGGAATGAAAAACTGTTTTTT
cdr3_aa: CASSPGGGTFRNEKLFF

clone_size: -
j_call: TRBJ2-5
d_call: TRBD1
v_call: TRBV6-5
cdr3_nt: TGTGCCAGCAGTTACTTCGGACAGGGGGAAGAGACCCAGTACTTC
cdr3_aa: CASSYFGQGEETQYF

clone_size: -
j_call: TRBJ2-7
d_call: -
v_call: TRBV14
cdr3_nt: TGTGCCAGCAGCCAAGGGTGGGGCGGACAGCGGTACTTC
cdr3_aa: CASSQGWGGQRYF

clone_size: -
j_call: TRBJ2-7
d_call: -
v_call: TRBV11-2
cdr3_nt: TGTGCCAGCAGTCTCCTCCGGGATGTATCCTACGAGCAGTACTTC
cdr3_aa: CASSLLRDVSYEQYF

clone_size: -
j_call: TRBJ2-7
d_call: -
v_call: TRBV7-2
cdr3_nt: TGTGCCAGCGGCGGGGCGGCAGGACCCTCCTACGAGCAGTACTTC
cdr3_aa: CASGGAAGPSYEQYF

clone_size: -
j_call: TRBJ2-5
d_call: -
v_call: TRBV7-9
cdr3_nt: TGTGCCAGCAGCTTAGCCCCCTATCGAGAGACCCAGTACTTC
cdr3_aa: CASSLAPYRETQYF

clone_size: -
j_call: TRBJ2-5
d_call: -
v_call: TRBV6-1
cdr3_nt: TGTGCCAGCAGTCCTCGGAGGGGGCAGGAGACCCAGTACTTC
cdr3_aa: CASSPRRGQETQYF

clone_size: -
j_call: TRBJ2-6
d_call: -
v_call: TRBV5-1
cdr3_nt: TGCGCCAGCAGACAGGGCCAAAGCTCTGGGGCCAACGTCCTGACTTTC
cdr3_aa: CASRQGQSSGANVLTF

clone_size: -
j_call: TRBJ1-5
d_call: -
v_call: TRBV7-8
cdr3_nt: TGTGCCAGCAGCTTATATGGGCAGCCAAGCAATCAGCCCCAGCATTTT
cdr3_aa: CASSLYGQPSNQPQHF

clone_size: -
j_call: TRBJ2-1
d_call: -
v_call: TRBV5-4
cdr3_nt: TGTGCCAGCAGCCCGGGGGACTCCTACAATGAGCAGTTCTTC
cdr3_aa: CASSPGDSYNEQFF

clone_size: few
j_call: TRBJ2-3
d_call: -
v_call: TRBV5-4
cdr3_nt: TGTGCCAGCAGCCTAGACACAGATACGCAGTATTTT
cdr3_aa: CASSLDTDTQYF

clone_size: -
j_call: TRBJ1-1
d_call: TRBD1
v_call: TRBV29-1
cdr3_nt: TGCAGCGTTGACCTGGCGGCAGGGGGCACTGAAGCTTTCTTT
cdr3_aa: CSVDLAAGGTEAFF

clone_size: few
j_call: TRBJ2-7
d_call: -
v_call: TRBV4-1
cdr3_nt: TGCGCCAGCAGCAAGGGACCGGCAGGGGGGTACGAGCAGTACTTC
cdr3_aa: CASSKGPAGGYEQYF

clone_size: -
j_call: TRBJ2-2
d_call: -
v_call: TRBV4-2
cdr3_nt: TGTGCCAGCAGCCAAGACCAGAACGCCGGGGAGCTGTTTTTT
cdr3_aa: CASSQDQNAGELFF

clone_size: few
j_call: TRBJ2-1
d_call: -
v_call: TRBV6-1
cdr3_nt: TGTGCCAGCAAGGTGTTACAGGAGTACAATGAGCAGTTCTTC
cdr3_aa: CASKVLQEYNEQFF

clone_size: -
j_call: TRBJ2-1
d_call: -
v_call: TRBV2
cdr3_nt: TGTGCCAGCAGGCCGGGATACAATGAGCAGTTCTTC
cdr3_aa: CASRPGYNEQFF

clone_size: -
j_call: TRBJ2-7
d_call: TRBD2
v_call: TRBV2
cdr3_nt: TGTGCCAGCAGTACTAGCGGGCTCCCCCACGAGCAGTACTTC
cdr3_aa: CASSTSGLPHEQYF

clone_size: -
j_call: TRBJ2-3
d_call: TRBD1
v_call: TRBV28
cdr3_nt: TGTGCCAGCAGTTGGACAGGGGGCGGCTATAACACAGATACGCAGTATTTT
cdr3_aa: CASSWTGGGYNTDTQYF